In this sample, the clone carrying this TCR beta chain turned up many times. This record comes from a study of T cells of healthy individuals. The CDR3 loop spans 15 amino acids. Trimming cost V 1 base and J 0 bases, with 9 bases left between them. The germline gives CDR1 LNHNV, CDR2 YYDKDF (reference sequence). TCRdb reprocessed the 5' RACE reads via MiXCR and lists one record per CDR3 protein. The sample gives about 82,000 distinct CDR3 sequences, approximately 4.7% of which show up once; roughly 7.5% is in the top ten. This receptor was obtained from a female donor in good health. The chain uses TRBV15 and TRBJ1-2; no definite D call. CDR3 region: CATSRAGGPNYGYTF. The CDR3 DNA follows: TGTGCCACCAGCAGAGCAGGCGGCCCTAACTATGGCTACACCTTC. The complete variable domain, with remaining parts taken from reference TRBV15 and TRBJ1-2, reads DAMVIQNPRYQVTQFGKPVTLSCSQTLNHNVMYWYQQKSSQAPKLLFHYYDKDFNNEADTPDNFQSRRPNTSFCFLDIRSPGLGDTAMYLCATSRAGGPNYGYTFGSGTRLTVV.